The clone carrying this TCR beta chain was counted ten times or more. What it recognizes is unknown. These data come from a study of spatial heterogeneity in lung cancer. The library protocol tagged each TCR cDNA with a unique molecular identifier. TCRdb independently ran MiXCR on the 5' RACE reads; one entry per CDR3 protein. The sample carries under 8,000 distinct CDR3 sequences, under 1.5% recorded once. General study results and limits: Quantities of ubiquitous and regional expanded TCRs paralleled ubiquitous and regional nonsynonymous mutations, respectively. It was found that expanded intratumoral alpha and beta TCR counts tracked tumor mutation counts.

Germline trimming cut 0 bases from V and 7 bases from J; bases unmatched to any gene: 11. CDR1 and CDR2 from the germline V gene are MNHNY and SVGAGI (reference sequence). CDR3 size: 16 residues. As to time point: sample taken at primary tumor resection. The TCR sequence derives from a male donor with early-stage non-small cell lung cancer. Specimen: lung tumor tissue, collected at surgery. The genes are TRBV6-6 and TRBJ2-7; 8 bases line up with TRBD1. DNA of the CDR3: TGTGCCAGCAGTTACTCGATTGTAGGACAGGGCGGGGAGCAGTACTTC. Amino acids: CASSYSIVGQGGEQYF.